This T cell receptor (beta chain) was sequenced during a study of graft-versus-host responses after intestinal transplantation. Across the whole study: All of the recipients had induction that used anti-thymocyte globulin, then tacrolimus and steroids for 2 to 3 years.

Germline V CDR1 and CDR2: MNHNY, SVGAGI (reference sequence). There are 14 residues in the CDR3. Trimming took 6 bases from V and 0 from J, leaving 11 bases between them. As to this clone: Antigen specificity is unknown.

Profiled with immunoSEQ multiplex PCR; TCRdb holds only in-frame clones, not every one. The sample yields 50,000 to 60,000 clones, around 90% seen once. The chain combines TRBV6-6 with TRBJ2-5, with a tentative D call TRBD2 (5 bases). The sample consisted of unstimulated CD4+ T cells sorted from spleen or lymph node cells, taken before transplant. The receptor comes from a human donor who was the organ donor for an intestinal transplant. The CDR3 nucleotides are TGTGCCAGCAGGGTGGAGGAGTACCAAGAGACCCAGTACTTC. Its translation: CASRVEEYQETQYF.